A single sample is the source of the 2 T cell receptor beta chains below, sequenced in a study of OX40 agonist ivuxolimab in advanced cancers. Sequencing was performed with immunoSEQ multiplex PCR; in TCRdb, only in-frame clones are kept and a portion is missing. This table has roughly 38,000 clones, 70% to 90% appearing once. The sample here was CD4+ or CD8+ T cells sorted from blood, taken in a trial of the OX40 agonist ivuxolimab. The origin of the receptors is an adult with an advanced solid tumor such as melanoma, head and neck, liver or kidney cancer.

This CDR3 is CASSLGDNIGELFF. The CDR3, as DNA: TGCGCCAGCAGCTTGGGGGACAATATCGGGGAGCTGTTTTTT. The chain has TRBV5-1 and TRBJ2-2; a possible D gene is TRBD1 (6 bases). Trimming shortened V by 0 bases and J by 7 bases, and 10 bases separated the two germline ends. The CDR3 is made up of 14 amino acids. Per the germline V gene, CDR1 is SGHRS and CDR2 is YFSETQ.

CDR3 protein: CASSLGRQGGLEKLFF. CDR3 in DNA: TGTGCCAGCAGCTTGGGTAGGCAGGGTGGCCTTGAAAAACTGTTTTTT. V is TRBV5-4 and J is TRBJ1-4, with a tentative D call TRBD1 (5 bases). Trimming removed 0 bases from V and 7 bases from J, with 16 bases in between. This CDR3 has 16 residues. CDR1 is SGHNT, CDR2 YYREEE, per germline (reference sequence). The full variable domain, completed using reference TRBV5-4 and TRBJ1-4, is ETGVTQSPTHLIKTRGQQVTLRCSSQSGHNTVSWYQQALGQGPQFIFQYYREEENGRGNFPPRFSGLQFPNYSSELNVNALELDDSALYLCASSLGRQGGLEKLFFGSGTQLSVL.